This paragraph covers one TCR beta chain sequence. CDR3 length equals 11 residues. Trimming pared 6 bases from V and 4 bases from J, leaving 6 bases between. Original analysis: Amplifying reference gene primers gave estimates of nucleated cell counts. Generated by immunoSEQ multiplex PCR, the TCRdb table keeps only in-frame clones and is missing some. The V and J calls and clone size were taken over from that table, and D and trimming were inferred from the DNA. The sample holds tens of thousands of clones, 85% to 90% seen once. The data were taken from a study of blood T cell repertoires in COVID-19. Study background: Samples taken during acute and convalescent COVID-19 were collected in the United States, Italy and Spain.

The sequenced sample consisted of peripheral blood. The chain couples TRBV12-3 or TRBV12-4 to TRBJ1-1; no definite D call. The clonotype originates from a man aged 60 to 69 with active COVID-19. The CDR3 here is CASSRGTEAFF. The CDR3 region has the DNA TGTGCCAGCAGCCGAGGCACTGAAGCTTTCTTT.